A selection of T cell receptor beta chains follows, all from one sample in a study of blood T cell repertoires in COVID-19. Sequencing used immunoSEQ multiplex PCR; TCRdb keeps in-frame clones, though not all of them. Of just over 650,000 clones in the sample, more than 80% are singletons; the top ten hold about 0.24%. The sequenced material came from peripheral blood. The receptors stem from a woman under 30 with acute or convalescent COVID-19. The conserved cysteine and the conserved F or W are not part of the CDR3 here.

cdr3_aa: ASSYAGTSGQYQETQY
v_call: TRBV4-1
j_call: TRBJ2-5
cdr3_length: 16

cdr3_aa: ASSWQSGANVLT
v_call: TRBV5-1
j_call: TRBJ2-6
cdr3_length: 12

cdr3_aa: ASSLRSRETNYGYT
v_call: TRBV13
j_call: TRBJ1-2
cdr3_length: 14

cdr3_aa: ASSLGGSQLH
v_call: TRBV27
j_call: TRBJ1-6
cdr3_length: 10

cdr3_aa: ASSLEGTRSYEQY
v_call: TRBV7-2
j_call: TRBJ2-7
cdr3_length: 13

cdr3_aa: SVLDRGASVYT
v_call: TRBV29-1
j_call: TRBJ1-2
cdr3_length: 11

cdr3_aa: ATSRDLRDEQY
v_call: TRBV15
j_call: TRBJ2-7
cdr3_length: 11

cdr3_aa: ASIRDNSNQPQH
v_call: TRBV6-5
j_call: TRBJ1-5
cdr3_length: 12

cdr3_aa: SVDTGGSRGYT
v_call: TRBV29-1
j_call: TRBJ1-2
cdr3_length: 11

cdr3_aa: ASSEMDTYSNQPQH
v_call: TRBV10-1
j_call: TRBJ1-5
cdr3_length: 14

cdr3_aa: ASSDRGGARTEAF
v_call: TRBV6-1
j_call: TRBJ1-1
cdr3_length: 13

cdr3_aa: ASSLGEVTEAF
v_call: TRBV7-9
j_call: TRBJ1-1
cdr3_length: 11

cdr3_aa: TSSQVCMGTAPVNTEAF
v_call: TRBV1
j_call: TRBJ1-1
cdr3_length: 17

cdr3_aa: ASSLDLDTGARGYT
v_call: TRBV5-4
j_call: TRBJ1-2
cdr3_length: 14

cdr3_aa: ASSLKVRRQGMNYGYT
v_call: TRBV27
j_call: TRBJ1-2
cdr3_length: 16

cdr3_aa: AIRGLAVTDTQY
v_call: TRBV10-2
j_call: TRBJ2-3
cdr3_length: 12

cdr3_aa: ASSRGTESSYNEQF
v_call: TRBV28
j_call: TRBJ2-1
cdr3_length: 14

cdr3_aa: ASSQVGGYEQY
v_call: TRBV4-1
j_call: TRBJ2-7
cdr3_length: 11

cdr3_aa: ASSERPSGGGANYGYT
v_call: TRBV6-1
j_call: TRBJ1-2
cdr3_length: 16

cdr3_aa: ASSDSSAGNEQF
v_call: TRBV6-4
j_call: TRBJ2-1
cdr3_length: 12

cdr3_aa: ASSLGQAPKNTIY
v_call: TRBV2
j_call: TRBJ1-3
cdr3_length: 13

cdr3_aa: ASSQSDIWNSPLH
v_call: TRBV3-1/TRBV3-2
j_call: TRBJ1-6
cdr3_length: 13

cdr3_aa: ASSYHMNTEAF
v_call: TRBV6-2/TRBV6-3
j_call: TRBJ1-1
cdr3_length: 11

cdr3_aa: ASGLGGFYGYT
v_call: TRBV12-5
j_call: TRBJ1-2
cdr3_length: 11

cdr3_aa: ASSQDPGLANYGYT
v_call: TRBV4-1
j_call: TRBJ1-2
cdr3_length: 14

cdr3_aa: ASSPTGVLYGYT
v_call: TRBV5-1
j_call: TRBJ1-2
cdr3_length: 12

cdr3_aa: AWARTGPNEKLF
v_call: TRBV30
j_call: TRBJ1-4
cdr3_length: 12

cdr3_aa: ASSFQGATNEKLF
v_call: TRBV5-1
j_call: TRBJ1-4
cdr3_length: 13

cdr3_aa: ASSIGRGRASVDFSYT
v_call: TRBV19
j_call: TRBJ1-2
cdr3_length: 16

cdr3_aa: AISSTTGDLYGYT
v_call: TRBV10-3
j_call: TRBJ1-2
cdr3_length: 13

cdr3_aa: ASSPSGGGYEQY
v_call: TRBV4-1
j_call: TRBJ2-7
cdr3_length: 12

cdr3_aa: AWSATGYEQY
v_call: TRBV30
j_call: TRBJ2-7
cdr3_length: 10

cdr3_aa: ASSLTFLSNTEAF
v_call: TRBV5-5
j_call: TRBJ1-1
cdr3_length: 13

cdr3_aa: ASSPLRTGGSQPQH
v_call: TRBV2
j_call: TRBJ1-5
cdr3_length: 14

cdr3_aa: ASSVWEGGYT
v_call: TRBV9
j_call: TRBJ1-2
cdr3_length: 10

cdr3_aa: ASSPLIERGYEQY
v_call: TRBV18
j_call: TRBJ2-7
cdr3_length: 13

cdr3_aa: ASSGLAGLEQY
v_call: TRBV2
j_call: TRBJ2-7
cdr3_length: 11

cdr3_aa: ASSYTPGIGGYT
v_call: TRBV11-1
j_call: TRBJ1-2
cdr3_length: 12

cdr3_aa: ASSVAPAGGGTDTQY
v_call: TRBV9
j_call: TRBJ2-3
cdr3_length: 15

cdr3_aa: SASRGRGSDGYT
v_call: TRBV20-1
j_call: TRBJ1-2
cdr3_length: 12

cdr3_aa: ASSLGGRARDYGYT
v_call: TRBV9
j_call: TRBJ1-2
cdr3_length: 14

cdr3_aa: ASRETFRGQGIWEQY
v_call: TRBV11-2
j_call: TRBJ2-7
cdr3_length: 15

cdr3_aa: ASSLDLSRTGAYGYT
v_call: TRBV7-2
j_call: TRBJ1-2
cdr3_length: 15

cdr3_aa: ASTRLQGTGPYEQY
v_call: TRBV27
j_call: TRBJ2-7
cdr3_length: 14

cdr3_aa: ASSGPGEGKPLH
v_call: TRBV13
j_call: TRBJ1-6
cdr3_length: 12

cdr3_aa: ASSYSSPGGLF
v_call: TRBV6-6
j_call: TRBJ1-4
cdr3_length: 11

cdr3_aa: ASSRETGANTGELF
v_call: TRBV4-3
j_call: TRBJ2-2
cdr3_length: 14

cdr3_aa: ASSTTGWETLH
v_call: TRBV27
j_call: TRBJ1-6
cdr3_length: 11

cdr3_aa: ASSVVEVFGGENTEAF
v_call: TRBV9
j_call: TRBJ1-1
cdr3_length: 16

cdr3_aa: ASREVGHEQY
v_call: TRBV19
j_call: TRBJ2-7
cdr3_length: 10

cdr3_aa: ASGPGTDTQY
v_call: TRBV12-5
j_call: TRBJ2-3
cdr3_length: 10